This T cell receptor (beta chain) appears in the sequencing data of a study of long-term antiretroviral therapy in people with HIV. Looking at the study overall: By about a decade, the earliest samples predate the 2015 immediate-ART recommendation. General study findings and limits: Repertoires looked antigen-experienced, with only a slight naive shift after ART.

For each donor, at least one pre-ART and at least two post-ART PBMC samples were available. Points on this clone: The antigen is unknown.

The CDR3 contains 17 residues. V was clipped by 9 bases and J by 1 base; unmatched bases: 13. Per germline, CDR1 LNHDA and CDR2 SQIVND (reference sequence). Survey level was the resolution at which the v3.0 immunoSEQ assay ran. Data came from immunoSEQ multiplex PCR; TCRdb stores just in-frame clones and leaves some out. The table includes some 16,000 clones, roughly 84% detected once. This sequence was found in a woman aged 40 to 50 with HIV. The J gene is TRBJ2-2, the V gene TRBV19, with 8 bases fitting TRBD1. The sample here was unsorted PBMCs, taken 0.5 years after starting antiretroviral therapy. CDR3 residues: CASLILGGQGNTGELFF. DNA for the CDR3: TGTGCCAGCCTAATACTGGGAGGACAGGGGAACACCGGGGAGCTGTTTTTT.